The 19 T cell receptor beta chains listed next were all sequenced from one sample in a study of T cells in Graves' hyperthyroidism and ophthalmopathy. Template material for amplifying TCR beta CDR3 regions consisted of RNA transcripts. Researchers ran a first-round RT-PCR on the TCR CDR3 using the HTBI primer set. From the multiplex PCR reads, TCRdb called clonotypes with MiXCR, one entry per CDR3 protein. The sample carries 650,000 to 850,000 distinct CDR3 sequences, roughly a sixth recorded once. What was sequenced was blood. These receptors came from a woman in her 50s with Graves' hyperthyroidism that later progressed to Graves' ophthalmopathy.

This clonotype was recorded at least ten times. The chain has TRBV29-1 and TRBJ1-1; D is unresolved. This CDR3 is 14 amino acids long. The germline V and J ends were trimmed by 4 bases and 1 base, with 13 bases remaining between them. The V gene's germline CDR1 is SQVTM and CDR2 ANQGSEA. CDR3 coding DNA: TGCAGCGTTGCACGTGTGAGCGGGAACACTGAAGCTTTCTTT. Translated: CSVARVSGNTEAFF.

This clonotype appeared a few times. The rearrangement joins TRBV6-5 to TRBJ1-3; unclear D gene. V lost 2 bases and J lost 0, with 11 bases in between. The CDR3 spans 16 residues. Germline CDR1 is MNHEY and CDR2 is SVGAGI. The CDR3 DNA reads TGTGCCAGCAGTTACGAGCTGGCCATCTCTGGAAACACCATATATTTT. Its protein is CASSYELAISGNTIYF.

In this sample, this clonotype turned up many times. The V gene is TRBV12-3 or TRBV12-4, the J gene TRBJ1-5, with D possibly matching TRBD1 (5 bases). V shed 5 bases and J shed 2 bases, with 19 bases lying between them. The length of the CDR3 is 17 residues. CDR3 sequence: CASSPGTERLGNQPQHF. The CDR3 DNA follows: TGTGCCAGCAGTCCCGGGACTGAAAGGCTCGGCAATCAGCCCCAGCATTTT.

The V call is TRBV4-1, the J call TRBJ2-3; 8 bases line up with TRBD1. Germline-derived CDR1 and CDR2 are MGHRA and YSYEKL. After removal of 3 bases from V and 2 bases from J, the junction contained 10 bases not matched to a gene. The CDR3 contains 17 residues. In DNA form, the CDR3 reads TGCGCCAGCAGCCACTTCAACCGACAGGGGCCCACAGATACGCAGTATTTT. This codes for CASSHFNRQGPTDTQYF.

This clonotype has a handful of counts. This chain links TRBV6-5 with TRBJ2-1; no firm D call. The CDR3 loop spans 14 amino acids. The V and J ends lost 0 bases and 6 bases respectively, with 9 bases between them. Germline CDR1 MNHEY, CDR2 SVGAGI. Written as DNA, the CDR3 is TGTGCCAGCAGTTACTCGCCAAACAGCAATGAGCAGTTCTTC. Amino acids: CASSYSPNSNEQFF.

The rearrangement links TRBV14 to TRBJ2-3; 13 bases line up with TRBD2. This CDR3 spans 18 amino acids. The germline V gene has CDR1 SGHDN and CDR2 FVKESK. The junction had 6 bases not matched to a gene; V was cut back by 1 base and J by 2 bases. CDR3 loop: CASSQAGGLAGPTDTQYF. The CDR3 nucleotides read TGTGCCAGCAGCCAAGCGGGGGGACTAGCGGGACCCACAGATACGCAGTATTTT.

This clonotype was recorded a few times. This chain links TRBV20-1 with TRBJ1-2; D is unclear. Germline V gives CDR1 DFQATT, CDR2 SNEGSKA (reference sequence). Trimming took 6 bases from V and 1 from J, leaving 9 bases between them. The CDR3 totals 12 residues. The DNA of the CDR3 is TGCAGTGCCGGAGCGAATAACTATGGCTACACCTTC. Encoded protein: CSAGANNYGYTF.

This clonotype was seen a few times. The gene calls are TRBV20-1 and TRBJ2-7; D is perhaps TRBD1 (6 bases). The V gene's germline CDR1 is DFQATT and CDR2 SNEGSKA (reference sequence). The V and J ends lost 3 bases and 3 bases respectively, with 15 bases between them. The CDR3 runs to 14 residues. CDR3 region: CSASGPGAYYEQYF. CDR3 nucleotide sequence: TGCAGTGCTAGTGGACCAGGGGCTTACTACGAGCAGTACTTC.

This clonotype was detected many times. The chain carries TRBV2 and TRBJ1-1; D is uncertain. Germline CDR1 SNHLY, CDR2 FYNNEI. The CDR3 is 11 amino acids. The V gene lost 4 bases and the J gene lost 6 bases, with 6 bases spanning the gap. CDR3 loop: CASSVSPEAFF. In nucleotides, the CDR3 is TGTGCCAGCAGTGTCAGCCCTGAAGCTTTCTTT.

The gene calls are TRBV5-1 and TRBJ2-5, with D perhaps matching TRBD2 (7 bases). This CDR3 spans 14 amino acids. V was cut by 6 bases and J by 3 bases, with 15 bases left in between. From germline, CDR1 is SGHRS and CDR2 YFSETQ. This CDR3 reads CASNFGGREETQYF. The CDR3, as DNA: TGCGCCAGCAATTTCGGGGGGCGTGAAGAGACCCAGTACTTC.

This clonotype was counted a few times. This chain joins TRBV27 and TRBJ2-5; no clear D. This CDR3 is 14 amino acids long. Per germline, CDR1 MNHEY and CDR2 SMNVEV (reference sequence). V was pared by 6 bases and J by 7 bases, with 18 bases between. The CDR3 loop is CASSPRRTLGTQYF. For the CDR3, the DNA is TGTGCCAGCAGCCCCCGAAGGACGTTGGGGACCCAGTACTTC.

Many counts were recorded for this clonotype. The chain couples TRBV7-2 to TRBJ2-7; D is possibly TRBD1 or TRBD2 (5 bases each). The ends were cut back, 1 base at V and 6 bases at J, with 10 bases in the middle. In germline, CDR1 is SGHTA, CDR2 FQGNSA. This CDR3 comprises 13 residues. The CDR3: CASSLVGEIEQYF. CDR3 nucleotide sequence: TGTGCCAGCAGCTTAGTGGGGGAAATCGAGCAGTACTTC.

Comment on this clonotype: The junction differs from germline at one of its ends, possibly a read error. The genes are TRBV4-1 and TRBJ2-3, with 10 nucleotides matching TRBD2. The CDR3 is 17 amino acids. CDR1 and CDR2 (germline): MGHRA, YSYEKL. CDR3 loop: CASSQDPSSGGADTQYF. The CDR3 DNA is TGTGCCAGCAGCCAAGATCCCTCTAGCGGGGGAGCAGATACGCAGTATTTT.

This clonotype has ten or more counts. The rearrangement joins TRBV20-1 to TRBJ2-3; TRBD1 aligns across 11 bases. The CDR3 extends over 15 amino acids. Losses at the gene ends were 6 bases for V and 5 bases for J; bases not matched to a gene: 10. Germline lookup yields CDR1 DFQATT and CDR2 SNEGSKA (reference sequence). As DNA, the CDR3 is TGCAGTGCAGGGACAGGGGGTCCGCTAGGAGATACGCAGTATTTT. This gives the protein CSAGTGGPLGDTQYF.

This clonotype appeared many times. J is TRBJ1-1 and V is TRBV12-3 or TRBV12-4, with D possibly being TRBD1 (6 bases). The CDR3 runs 13 residues. The V gene lost 9 bases and the J gene lost 3 bases, with 14 bases spanning the gap. The chain's CDR3 is CASGDIADTEAFF. CDR3 sequence (DNA): TGTGCCAGTGGGGACATTGCGGACACTGAAGCTTTCTTT.

This clonotype has ten or more counts. The chain carries TRBV20-1 and TRBJ1-5; a possible D gene is TRBD1 (6 bases). The CDR3 is 17 residues long. Trimming pared 0 bases from V and 1 base from J, leaving 16 bases between. Germline CDR1 DFQATT, CDR2 SNEGSKA (reference sequence). Written as DNA, the CDR3 is TGCAGTGCTAGAGATAGGGGGACCATTCCAAGCAATCAGCCCCAGCATTTT. Translated, it gives CSARDRGTIPSNQPQHF.

This clonotype was seen only a few times. The CDR3 sequence is CASRRGGANTGELFF. The DNA of the CDR3 is TGTGCCAGCAGACGCGGGGGTGCGAACACCGGGGAGCTGTTTTTT. The V gene is TRBV12-3 or TRBV12-4, the J gene TRBJ2-2; 7 bases line up with TRBD2. CDR3 length: 15 amino acids. With 6 bases clipped from V and 0 bases from J, the junction kept 4 bases outside the gene matches.

To note about this clonotype: This may arise from a read error, as a much more abundant clone is one base away. DNA for the CDR3: TGCGGTGTAACGGTGGGGGGTACGGACACTGAAGCTTTCTTT. Residues: CGVTVGGTDTEAFF. The chain joins TRBV20-1 to TRBJ1-1, with TRBD1 as a possible D gene (5 bases). CDR3 length: 14 residues. The germline V gene has CDR1 DFQATT and CDR2 SNEGSKA (reference sequence).

This clonotype has at least ten counts. The chain links TRBV28 to TRBJ1-2; D may be TRBD1 (5 bases). Trimming removed 4 bases from V and 4 bases from J, with 13 bases in between. The CDR3 runs to 14 residues. Germline lookup yields CDR1 MDHEN and CDR2 SYDVKM. The CDR3 sequence: CASSWDLSPYGYTF. Here the CDR3 DNA reads TGTGCCAGCAGTTGGGACCTCTCCCCCTATGGCTACACCTTC.